One and the same sample provided the 22 T cell receptor beta chains below, sequenced in a study of blood T cell repertoires in COVID-19. This table comes from immunoSEQ multiplex PCR, and its TCRdb copy is limited to in-frame clones, with some not included. This table holds nearly 350,000 clones, over 75% found once. The sequencing input was PBMCs or T cells enriched from blood (not recorded which). These receptors came from a woman aged 25 to 39 who had recovered from COVID-19.

The chain links TRBV9 to TRBJ2-1; TRBD2 aligns across 12 bases. The CDR3 sequence is 15 residues long. Per germline, CDR1 SGDLS and CDR2 YYNGEE. V lost 4 bases, J lost 9 bases, and 8 bases stayed unmatched. CDR3 residues: CASSPSGGAVREQFF. In DNA, the CDR3 is TGTGCCAGCAGCCCTAGCGGGGGGGCCGTTCGTGAGCAGTTCTTC.

The chain combines TRBV5-1 with TRBJ1-6; D possibly corresponds to TRBD1 (6 bases). Germline V gene data show CDR1 as SGHRS and CDR2 as YFSETQ. Trimming cost V 0 bases and J 3 bases, with 10 bases left between them. There are 16 residues in the CDR3. CDR3 in DNA: TGCGCCAGCAGCTTGGACGGACAGAACTATAATTCACCCCTCCACTTT. Its protein is CASSLDGQNYNSPLHF.

This clone was found a few times. The genes are TRBV10-3 and TRBJ2-7; 11 nucleotides align to TRBD1. The germline V gene has CDR1 ENHRY and CDR2 SYGVKD. The CDR3 sequence is 15 residues long. Germline trimming cut 6 bases from V and 3 bases from J; bases unmatched to any gene: 7. The CDR3 spells CAIREGQGGGYEQYF. The CDR3 nucleotides read TGTGCCATCAGGGAGGGACAGGGGGGAGGCTACGAGCAGTACTTC.

The chain is built from TRBV19 and TRBJ2-5; D might be TRBD2 (7 bases). Germline lookup yields CDR1 LNHDA and CDR2 SQIVND (reference sequence). The CDR3 is 13 amino acids. Deletions cut 6 bases from V and 7 bases from J, with 15 bases between. The CDR3 coding sequence is TGTGCCAGTAGCCACGGGGGGCGAGGGACCCAGTACTTC. This sequence encodes CASSHGGRGTQYF.

The chain joins TRBV28 to TRBJ1-1; weak D call: TRBD1 (6 bases). This CDR3 is built from 12 residues. Germline V gene data show CDR1 as MDHEN and CDR2 as SYDVKM. The V end was cut by 5 bases, the J end by 7 bases, with 11 bases between. CDR3: CASSLTGYEAFF. CDR3 sequence (DNA): TGTGCCAGCAGTCTTACAGGGTATGAAGCTTTCTTT.

The chain links TRBV30 to TRBJ2-7; tentative D call: TRBD1 (6 bases). CDR1 and CDR2 (germline): GTSNPN, SVGIG (reference sequence). Trimming took off 7 bases at V and 7 bases at J, with 17 bases between the two ends. CDR3 length: 12 residues. The CDR3 DNA is TGTGCCTCCCACCGGACAGCCCAGGAGCAGTACTTC. Protein product: CASHRTAQEQYF.

This chain uses TRBV28 with TRBJ1-2; no reliable D call. This CDR3 region has 13 residues. V lost 5 bases to trimming and J lost 8 bases, with 15 bases between them. Looked up from germline, CDR1 is MDHEN and CDR2 is SYDVKM. CDR3 in amino acids: CASSLRVSRGYTF. CDR3 nucleotide sequence: TGTGCCAGCAGTCTCCGGGTCTCAAGGGGCTACACCTTC.

The CDR3 nucleotides are TGCAGCGGGGTCAAAAGGACAACCCATATATATACGAACACTGAAGCTTTCTTT. Residues: CSGVKRTTHIYTNTEAFF. The V and J genes are TRBV29-1 and TRBJ1-1; D perhaps matches TRBD1 (5 bases). This CDR3 has 18 residues. Germline CDR1 SQVTM, CDR2 ANQGSEA. V lost 7 bases, J lost 1 base, and 28 bases lay in between.

The chain uses TRBV7-2 and TRBJ2-1; 7 positions match TRBD1. The CDR3 covers 15 residues. The germline CDR1 and CDR2 sequences are SGHTA and FQGNSA. After removal of 4 bases from V and 1 base from J, the junction contained 4 bases not matched to a gene. The CDR3 nucleotides read TGTGCCAGCAGCTCTAACAGGGGTTCCTACAATGAGCAGTTCTTC. It translates to CASSSNRGSYNEQFF.

This clone was recorded once. The rearrangement links TRBV11-2 to TRBJ1-5; TRBD1 is a possible D gene (5 bases). CDR1 and CDR2 (germline): SGHAT, FQNNGV. Trimming removed 1 base from V and 6 bases from J, with 13 bases in between. The CDR3 has 15 amino acids. The CDR3 here is CASSLGGADGQPQHF. The DNA of the CDR3 is TGTGCCAGCAGCTTAGGCGGGGCGGACGGTCAGCCCCAGCATTTT.

The chain combines TRBV27 with TRBJ2-7, with D perhaps matching TRBD2 (5 bases). CDR1 and CDR2 from the germline V gene are MNHEY and SMNVEV (reference sequence). Trimming removed 2 bases at V and 7 bases at J, with 12 bases between. The CDR3 extends over 13 amino acids. The CDR3, as DNA: TGTGCCAGCAGTTTACTCGGGAAGGGAGAGCAGTACTTC. Translated, it gives CASSLLGKGEQYF.

This sequence joins TRBV6-5 and TRBJ2-5, with 7 bases aligning to TRBD1. V gave up 6 bases and J gave up 3 bases; unmatched junction bases: 1. The CDR3 is 12 residues long. Per germline, CDR1 MNHEY and CDR2 SVGAGI. The CDR3 loop is CASRDREETQYF. The CDR3, as DNA: TGTGCCAGCAGAGACAGGGAAGAGACCCAGTACTTC.

This clone appeared a single time. The chain couples TRBV20-1 to TRBJ1-2; a weak D match, TRBD1 (5 bases). The V end lost 3 bases, the J end lost 6 bases, and 11 bases lay between the germline ends. The CDR3 is made up of 12 amino acids. The V gene's germline CDR1 is DFQATT and CDR2 SNEGSKA (reference sequence). The chain's CDR3 is CSASPGGHGYTF. In DNA, the CDR3 is TGCAGTGCTAGTCCGGGGGGTCATGGCTACACCTTC.

The V call is TRBV5-1, the J call TRBJ2-7, with 8 positions matching TRBD1. CDR1 and CDR2 (germline): SGHRS, YFSETQ. J gave up 0 bases and V 5 bases, and 7 bases lay outside the gene matches. This CDR3 has 15 amino acids. The CDR3 loop is CASSGGQGLSYEQYF. The CDR3 coding sequence is TGCGCCAGCAGTGGCGGACAGGGACTCTCCTACGAGCAGTACTTC.

The rearrangement joins TRBV28 to TRBJ2-7, with 10 bases that match TRBD1. V lost 1 base, J lost 12 bases, and 12 bases stayed unmatched. The CDR3 covers 15 residues. Germline values: CDR1 MDHEN, CDR2 SYDVKM. The CDR3 DNA follows: TGTGCCAGCAGTTTATTGGACAGGGGGAGATCCCGTCTGTACTTC. Translation: CASSLLDRGRSRLYF.

V and J are TRBV9 and TRBJ1-1; D possibly corresponds to TRBD1 (6 bases). The V gene lost 0 bases and the J gene lost 1 base, with 19 bases spanning the gap. Germline V CDR1 and CDR2: SGDLS, YYNGEE. CDR3 size: 18 residues. CDR3 amino acids: CASSVVAEVQGKNTEAFF. The CDR3 region has the DNA TGTGCCAGCAGCGTAGTCGCGGAGGTGCAGGGGAAGAACACTGAAGCTTTCTTT. The full variable domain, with the rest looked up from reference TRBV9 and TRBJ1-1, is DSGVTQTPKHLITATGQRVTLRCSPRSGDLSVYWYQQSLDQGLQFLIQYYNGEERAKGNILERFSAQQFPDLHSELNLSSLELGDSALYFCASSVVAEVQGKNTEAFFGQGTRLTVV.

The V call is TRBV10-3, the J call TRBJ2-1; 10 bases line up with TRBD1. The trim removed 4 bases at V and 9 bases at J, leaving 9 bases unmatched. This CDR3 contains 15 residues. The germline gives CDR1 ENHRY, CDR2 SYGVKD. In nucleotides, the CDR3 is TGTGCCATCAGTGCTTTAATGGGACAGGGGACTGAGCAGTTCTTC. This translates into CAISALMGQGTEQFF.

This rearrangement joins TRBV6-4 to TRBJ2-1, with D perhaps TRBD2 (6 bases). The CDR3 loop spans 14 amino acids. V lost 2 bases, J lost 6 bases, and 11 bases lay in between. The germline V gene has CDR1 MRHNA and CDR2 SNTAGT. DNA of the CDR3: TGTGCCAGCAGTGACGGAGGGGTAAGCAATGAGCAGTTCTTC. Translating gives CASSDGGVSNEQFF.

This sequence joins TRBV13 and TRBJ2-5; TRBD1 is a possible D gene (5 bases). CDR1 and CDR2 from the germline V gene are PRHDT and FYEKMQ (reference sequence). Trimming cost V 2 bases and J 4 bases, with 8 bases left between them. This CDR3 has 13 amino acids. CDR3 residues: CASSLRGLETQYF. The CDR3 region has the DNA TGTGCCAGCAGCTTAAGGGGCTTAGAGACCCAGTACTTC.

The CDR3 spells CASSFGQGGGTQYF. Written as DNA, the CDR3 is TGTGCCAGCAGCTTTGGACAGGGGGGCGGGACCCAGTACTTC. The V gene is TRBV7-2, the J gene TRBJ2-5; 10 bases line up with TRBD1. Trimming removed 3 bases from V and 7 bases from J; junction bases left unmatched: 5. This CDR3 spans 14 amino acids. Germline V gives CDR1 SGHTA, CDR2 FQGNSA.

This clone showed up many times. CDR3: CASSVQGSSGYGYTF. The CDR3 coding sequence is TGCGCCAGCAGCGTACAGGGTAGTAGTGGCTATGGCTACACCTTC. This sequence joins TRBV5-1 and TRBJ1-2, with D possibly being TRBD1 (6 bases). CDR1 is SGHRS and CDR2 is YFSETQ in the germline V gene. This CDR3 contains 15 residues. V lost 4 bases and J lost 4, with 17 bases in between.

Regarding this clone: Other DNA sequences in this sample translate to the same CDR3. The J gene is TRBJ2-7, the V gene TRBV6-5; TRBD1 matches at 7 bases. After removal of 6 bases from V and 0 bases from J, the junction contained 5 bases not matched to a gene. The CDR3 runs to 14 residues. Germline loops: CDR1 MNHEY, CDR2 SVGAGI. CDR3 coding DNA: TGTGCCAGCAGGCCATGGGACAGCTCCTACGAGCAGTACTTC. Amino acid sequence: CASRPWDSSYEQYF.